This T cell receptor (beta chain) originates from a study of graft-versus-host responses after intestinal transplantation. Background on the study: In this cohort, recipients had multivisceral, liver-intestinal, or isolated intestinal transplants. The recipients all started with anti-thymocyte globulin induction and then took tacrolimus and steroids for roughly 3 years. General study results and limits: Across patients carrying graft-donor T cell macrochimerism, allografts held high graft-versus-host to host-versus-graft clonal ratios. Detection of GvH clones occurred in recipient marrow, and some had their first appearance in ileum or blood.

Data came from immunoSEQ multiplex PCR; TCRdb stores just in-frame clones and leaves some out. The top ten hold around 0.48% of the sample, which has about 50,000 clones, about 88% seen once. The ends were cut back, 0 bases at V and 0 bases at J, with 11 bases in the middle. This CDR3 comprises 17 residues. The germline CDR1 and CDR2 sequences are LGHNA and YNFKEQ. A remark on this clone: Its antigen remains unknown.

The source material was unstimulated CD4+ T cells sorted from spleen or lymph node cells, sampled before transplant. The sequence derives from a human donor who was the organ donor for an intestinal transplant. The chain uses TRBV4-2 and TRBJ2-2, with D perhaps matching TRBD1 (5 bases). CDR3 in DNA: TGTGCCAGCAGCCAAGATCAGGGCAGACCGAACACCGGGGAGCTGTTTTTT. Translating gives CASSQDQGRPNTGELFF.